This T cell receptor beta chain was sequenced in a study of T cell repertoires in cytomegalovirus infection. Study-wide findings and caveats: Adding up the frequency of public TCR beta families identified people who carried CMV plus the relevant HLA.

Trimming cost V 4 bases and J 6 bases; bases outside gene matches: 12. CDR1 is SGHVS and CDR2 is FNYEAQ in the germline V gene. The length of the CDR3 is 18 residues. Points on this clonotype: What it binds is not known. Possible read error: a much larger clone is one base away. The CDR3 does not close with the conserved phenylalanine or tryptophan, likely indicating a read error.

MiXCR, applied by TCRdb to the reads, yields one record per CDR3 protein. Found here are fewer than 1,000,000 distinct CDR3 sequences, under 40% of them singletons; the top ten hold 10% to 15%. The chain uses TRBV7-6 and TRBJ2-3; TRBD2 agrees at 14 bases. This TCR derives from a human donor in good health (CMV status not recorded). Some clones in this sample may be carry-over from other donors' samples. The sample here was cultured CD8+ T cells from PBMCs, taken from culture after CMV antigen stimulation. In DNA form, the CDR3 reads TGTGCCAGCAGCTCGGGGACTAGCGGGGGTCTCTGGGGTGATACGCAGTATCTT. It codes for CASSSGTSGGLWGDTQYL.